Sequencing of this T cell receptor (beta chain) was carried out in a study of T cells in Graves' hyperthyroidism and ophthalmopathy. Study-level findings and limits: Stable hyperthyroidism and ophthalmopathy were separated using 13 V-J signatures. Blood also carried most thyroid clonotypes expanded above 0.001.

Germline CDR1 is MNHNS and CDR2 is SASEGT. The CDR3 length is 15 residues. V gave up 4 bases and J gave up 4 bases; unmatched junction bases: 8. As to this clonotype: Its antigen is still unknown.

Regions amplified from RNA transcripts were the TCR beta CDR3 regions. Primed by the HTBI set, a first-round RT-PCR was run on the TCR CDR3. TCRdb re-called the multiplex PCR reads with MiXCR, one entry per CDR3 protein. The sample shows approximately 400,000 distinct CDR3 sequences, about 18% of them seen only once. The chain joins TRBV6-1 to TRBJ1-2; 8 bases map to TRBD1. The TCR sequence derives from a young man with Graves' ophthalmopathy. Sequenced material: blood. CDR3 coding DNA: TGTGCCAGCAGTGGAGGACAGGGTGGAACCTATGGCTACACCTTC. Its translation: CASSGGQGGTYGYTF.